Shown below are 25 T cell receptor beta chains from a single sample sequenced in a study of control samples from healthy donors and cancer patients. Clones were read by immunoSEQ multiplex PCR, and TCRdb kept only the in-frame ones, dropping some. The profile covers almost 85,000 clones, with around 94% appearing a single time and about 5% taken by the ten largest. The sample taken for sequencing was blood. These receptor sequences come from a woman aged 18-29 years in good health.

The gene calls are TRBV30 and TRBJ2-7; D is possibly TRBD2 (6 bases). V was shortened by 4 bases and J by 6 bases, with 19 bases between the two germline ends. Looked up from germline, CDR1 is GTSNPN and CDR2 is SVGIG (reference sequence). This CDR3 spans 14 amino acids. The DNA of the CDR3 is TGTGCCTGGACCCCCCGACGGGGAGGTGGCGAGCAGTACTTC. As protein: CAWTPRRGGGEQYF. Using reference TRBV30 and TRBJ2-7 for the parts outside the CDR3, the full variable domain is SQTIHQWPATLVQPVGSPLSLECTVEGTSNPNLYWYRQAAGRGLQLLFYSVGIGQISSEVPQNLSASRPQDRQFILSSKKLLLSDSGFYLCAWTPRRGGGEQYFGPGTRLTVT.

The chain uses TRBV24-1 and TRBJ2-2; maybe TRBD1 (7 bases). The CDR3 is 17 amino acids. V was shortened by 4 bases and J by 6 bases, with 20 bases between the two germline ends. From germline, CDR1 is KGHDR and CDR2 SFDVKD. The DNA for the CDR3 is TGTGCCACCAGTGACACGACAGGGCGGGGATACCCCGGGGAGCTGTTTTTT. This encodes CATSDTTGRGYPGELFF.

The rearrangement uses TRBV7-2 and TRBJ1-4; tentatively, D is TRBD1 (6 bases). Trimming removed 3 bases at V and 8 bases at J, with 13 bases between. Germline loops: CDR1 SGHTA, CDR2 FQGNSA. This CDR3 comprises 14 residues. CDR3 sequence reads: CASSFVGAGEKLFF. The CDR3 nucleotides read TGTGCCAGCAGCTTCGTGGGGGCGGGGGAAAAACTGTTTTTT.

This rearrangement joins TRBV6-2 or TRBV6-3 to TRBJ1-1; D possibly corresponds to TRBD1 (5 bases). Trimming took off 6 bases at V and 3 bases at J, with 14 bases between the two ends. Germline CDR1 reads MNHEY; CDR2 reads SVGEGT. This CDR3 is 14 amino acids long. The CDR3 loop reads CASSPRGSHTEAFF. The CDR3 DNA reads TGTGCCAGCAGCCCCCGGGGCTCTCACACTGAAGCTTTCTTT.

CDR3 in DNA: TGTGCCAGCAGTGAAGCGCTTCTAGGGTCCGCAATGAACACTGAAGCTTTCTTT. This sequence encodes CASSEALLGSAMNTEAFF. The V and J genes are TRBV6-1 and TRBJ1-1; no reliable D call. V dropped 0 bases and J dropped 0 bases, with 17 bases sitting between them. In germline, CDR1 is MNHNS, CDR2 SASEGT. The CDR3 consists of 18 residues.

The chain employs TRBV28 and TRBJ2-7, with D possibly TRBD1 on 6 matching bases. CDR1 and CDR2 (germline): MDHEN, SYDVKM. The CDR3 spans 14 residues. The V end lost 6 bases, the J end lost 2 bases, and 14 bases lay between the germline ends. CDR3 loop: CASSHQQGTYEQYF. In nucleotides, the CDR3 is TGTGCCAGCAGCCACCAACAGGGAACCTACGAGCAGTACTTC.

V and J are TRBV27 and TRBJ2-3, with 7 bases matching TRBD2. With V trimmed by 5 bases and J by 6 bases, 14 bases remained unmatched. Looked up from germline, CDR1 is MNHEY and CDR2 is SMNVEV (reference sequence). The CDR3 is 16 amino acids. CDR3 residues: CASSLTSTVGGDTQYF. DNA of the CDR3: TGTGCCAGCAGTCTTACGTCGACAGTGGGAGGGGATACGCAGTATTTT.

The rearrangement joins TRBV18 to TRBJ1-1; 11 bases are shared with TRBD1. The CDR3 covers 17 residues. Germline CDR1 is KGHSH and CDR2 is LQKENI. V dropped 3 bases and J dropped 4; count of bases not matched to a gene: 10. The CDR3 region is CASSPRGTGTGGTEAFF. The CDR3 coding sequence is TGTGCCAGCTCACCGAGAGGAACCGGGACAGGGGGCACTGAAGCTTTCTTT.

The rearrangement joins TRBV11-3 to TRBJ2-3, with D perhaps TRBD2 (6 bases). The CDR3 totals 16 residues. Trimming cost V 5 bases and J 0 bases, with 15 bases left between them. Germline CDR1 SGHNT, CDR2 YENEEA. The CDR3 coding sequence is TGTGCCAGCAGCCTCTATAGCGGACCTAGCACAGATACGCAGTATTTT. It translates to CASSLYSGPSTDTQYF.

The rearrangement uses TRBV11-1 and TRBJ1-1; no clear D. The CDR3 has 14 residues. The V end lost 1 base, the J end lost 1 base, and 7 bases lay between the germline ends. The germline CDR1 and CDR2 sequences are SGHAT and FQDESV (reference sequence). CDR3 in DNA: TGTGCCAGCAGCTTAGTCCCTGAGAACACTGAAGCTTTCTTT. Translation gives CASSLVPENTEAFF. The whole variable domain, remainder taken from reference TRBV11-1 and TRBJ1-1, is EAEVAQSPRYKITEKSQAVAFWCDPISGHATLYWYRQILGQGPELLVQFQDESVVDDSQLPKDRFSAERLKGVDSTLKIQPAELGDSAMYLCASSLVPENTEAFFGQGTRLTVV.

V usage is TRBV9 and J usage is TRBJ2-4, with 13 bases identical to TRBD2. Germline loops: CDR1 SGDLS, CDR2 YYNGEE. The trim removed 4 bases at V and 8 bases at J, leaving 3 bases unmatched. CDR3 length: 14 amino acids. The CDR3 here is CASSQGLAGDIQYF. CDR3 nucleotide sequence: TGTGCCAGCAGCCAAGGACTAGCGGGGGACATTCAGTACTTC.

The rearrangement links TRBV27 to TRBJ2-2; TRBD1 matches 7 bases. The junction had 9 bases not matched to a gene; V was cut back by 5 bases and J by 6 bases. There are 15 residues in the CDR3. The germline V gene encodes CDR1 MNHEY and CDR2 SMNVEV (reference sequence). CDR3 nucleotide sequence: TGTGCCAGCAGTCCCGACAGGGCGTACGCCGGGGAGCTGTTTTTT. It yields the protein CASSPDRAYAGELFF.

The chain combines TRBV21-1 with TRBJ2-7; TRBD1 is the table's D call, not checked against the DNA. TRBV21-1 is termed a pseudogene. This CDR3 has 15 amino acids. The CDR3 sequence is CASATPGQGVSEQYF. CDR3 nucleotides: TGTGCCAGCGCGACTCCGGGACAGGGGGTAAGCGAGCAGTACTTC.

The chain joins TRBV6-2 or TRBV6-3 to TRBJ2-5; D is ambiguous. Trimming took off 0 bases at V and 2 bases at J, with 7 bases between the two ends. The CDR3 is 14 residues long. Germline CDR1 and CDR2: MNHEY and SVGEGT. The CDR3 sequence: CASSYSTRQETQYF. CDR3 nucleotides: TGTGCCAGCAGTTACTCGACAAGACAAGAGACCCAGTACTTC.

The rearrangement uses TRBV7-9 and TRBJ2-5, with D perhaps given as TRBD1 or TRBD2 (6 bases each). Germline lookup yields CDR1 SEHNR and CDR2 FQNEAQ (reference sequence). The CDR3 loop spans 13 amino acids. Trimming took off 0 bases at V and 5 bases at J, with 7 bases between the two ends. CDR3 protein: CASSLAGGETQYF. CDR3 sequence (DNA): TGTGCCAGCAGCTTAGCAGGGGGGGAGACCCAGTACTTC.

The chain carries TRBV3-1 (or the pseudogene TRBV3-2) and TRBJ2-2, with 11 bases aligning to TRBD2. This CDR3 spans 17 amino acids. Looked up from germline, CDR1 is LGHDT and CDR2 is YNNKEL (reference sequence). The V and J ends lost 2 bases and 4 bases, in that order; junction bases with no gene match: 6. The CDR3 loop reads CASSQLAGGRVTGELFF. DNA of the CDR3: TGTGCCAGCAGCCAACTAGCGGGGGGTCGAGTCACCGGGGAGCTGTTTTTT.

The rearrangement joins TRBV6-2 or TRBV6-3 to TRBJ1-4; possible D gene TRBD1, 6 bases. The CDR3 has 18 amino acids. CDR1 MNHEY and CDR2 SVGEGT come from the germline V gene. V was shortened by 2 bases and J by 4 bases, with 20 bases between the two germline ends. The CDR3 sequence: CASSYAPPGGALNEKLFF. The CDR3 coding sequence is TGTGCCAGCAGTTACGCCCCCCCTGGGGGGGCCCTTAATGAAAAACTGTTTTTT.

The CDR3 nucleotides read TGTGCCAGCAGTTTTAGGGTCCCTAATGAAAAACTGTTTTTT. As protein: CASSFRVPNEKLFF. The chain links TRBV27 to TRBJ1-4; D uncertain. The CDR3 is 14 amino acids. The germline V and J ends were trimmed by 3 bases and 3 bases, with 8 bases remaining between them. CDR1 is MNHEY, CDR2 SMNVEV, per germline (reference sequence).

This chain connects TRBV5-4 to TRBJ1-1; TRBD1 is a possible D gene (6 bases). The CDR3 length is 13 residues. Germline V gives CDR1 SGHNT, CDR2 YYREEE (reference sequence). The V end was cut by 4 bases, the J end by 4 bases, with 11 bases between. CDR3: CASSPKGGTEAFF. CDR3 nucleotides: TGTGCCAGCAGCCCTAAGGGGGGCACTGAAGCTTTCTTT.

This chain joins TRBV2 and TRBJ1-3; D gene unclear. The CDR3 totals 12 residues. Germline V lookup: CDR1 SNHLY, CDR2 FYNNEI. Deletions cut 1 base from V and 7 bases from J, with 5 bases between. This CDR3 is CASSEEGNTIYF. CDR3 DNA sequence: TGTGCCAGCAGTGAAGAAGGTAACACCATATATTTT.

The chain recombines TRBV28 with TRBJ1-1; TRBD1 matches 10 bases. In germline, CDR1 is MDHEN, CDR2 SYDVKM. The CDR3 has 18 amino acids. The ends lost 8 bases at V and 1 base at J; junction bases unmatched: 16. CDR3 in DNA: TGTGCCAGCCCCGGCGGATCCCCCGGGACAGGGGAGAACACTGAAGCTTTCTTT. It encodes CASPGGSPGTGENTEAFF.

The chain combines TRBV19 with TRBJ1-6; D remains ambiguous. Germline values: CDR1 LNHDA, CDR2 SQIVND (reference sequence). The ends were cut back, 0 bases at V and 6 bases at J, with 3 bases in the middle. This CDR3 contains 13 residues. CDR3 amino acids: CASSIDTNSPLHF. The CDR3 DNA reads as TGTGCCAGTAGTATAGACACTAATTCACCCCTCCACTTT. Full variable domain (outside the CDR3, taken from reference TRBV19 and TRBJ1-6): DGGITQSPKYLFRKEGQNVTLSCEQNLNHDAMYWYRQDPGQGLRLIYYSQIVNDFQKGDIAEGYSVSREKKESFPLTVTSAQKNPTAFYLCASSIDTNSPLHFGNGTRLTVT.

The chain is built from TRBV2 and TRBJ1-1, with D perhaps TRBD1 (6 bases). The germline V gene has CDR1 SNHLY and CDR2 FYNNEI. CDR3 length: 13 amino acids. Trimming took off 5 bases at V and 3 bases at J, with 10 bases between the two ends. The CDR3 loop is CASSLDRHTEAFF. The CDR3 DNA follows: TGTGCCAGCAGTCTAGACAGGCACACTGAAGCTTTCTTT.

The chain carries TRBV6-5 and TRBJ2-5, with 9 positions matching TRBD2. The CDR3 loop spans 15 amino acids. The J segment lost 3 bases and the V segment lost 2 bases, leaving 4 bases of the junction unmatched. Per the germline V gene, CDR1 is MNHEY and CDR2 is SVGAGI. Here the CDR3 reads CASSYLRGREETQYF. The CDR3, as DNA: TGTGCCAGCAGTTACCTTCGCGGGAGGGAAGAGACCCAGTACTTC.

V usage is TRBV4-1 and J usage is TRBJ1-6; D remains unclear. With 1 base removed from V and 18 bases from J, the gap between germline ends came to 10 bases. The CDR3 totals 11 residues. Germline V gives CDR1 MGHRA, CDR2 YSYEKL. CDR3 coding DNA: TGCGCCAGCAGCCAAGGCGGGGTGCGCCACTTT. The encoded protein is CASSQGGVRHF.